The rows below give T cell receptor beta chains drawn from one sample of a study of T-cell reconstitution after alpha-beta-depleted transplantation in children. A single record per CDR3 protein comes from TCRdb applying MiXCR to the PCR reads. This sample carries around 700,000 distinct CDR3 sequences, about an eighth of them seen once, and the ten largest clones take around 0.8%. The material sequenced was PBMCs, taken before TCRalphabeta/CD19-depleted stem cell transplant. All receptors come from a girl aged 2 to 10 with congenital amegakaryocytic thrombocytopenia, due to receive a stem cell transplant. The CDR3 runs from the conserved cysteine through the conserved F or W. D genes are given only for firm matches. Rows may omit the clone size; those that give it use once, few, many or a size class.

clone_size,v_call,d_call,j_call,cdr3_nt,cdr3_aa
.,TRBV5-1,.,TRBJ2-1,TGCGCCAGCAGCTTGGAAAGGGTTTACAATGAGCAGTTCTTC,CASSLERVYNEQFF
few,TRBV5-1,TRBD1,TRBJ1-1,TGCGCCAGCAGCTGGGGGGACAGGGAGGTTCGGGACACTGAAGCTTTCTTT,CASSWGDREVRDTEAFF
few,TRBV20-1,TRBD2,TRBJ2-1,TGCAGTGCCACAGCAACAGGGACTAGAGAATTGAATGAGCAGTTCTTC,CSATATGTRELNEQFF
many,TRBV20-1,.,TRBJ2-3,TGCAGTGCTACACCCGTTGTAACGACTAGCACAGATACGCAGTATTTT,CSATPVVTTSTDTQYF
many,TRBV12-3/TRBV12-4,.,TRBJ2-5,TGTGCCAGCAGCAGACCGGGACTCATTCAACAAGAGACCCAGTACTTC,CASSRPGLIQQETQYF
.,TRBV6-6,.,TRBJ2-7,TGTGCCAGCAGCACAATTTACTCCTACGAGCAGTACTTC,CASSTIYSYEQYF
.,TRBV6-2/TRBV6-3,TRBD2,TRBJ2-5,TGTGCCAGCAGTTACCACTTAGGACTAGCCCAAATTAGGTGGGAGACCCAGTACTTC,CASSYHLGLAQIRWETQYF
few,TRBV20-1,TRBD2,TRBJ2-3,TGCAGTGCTTCCTCCTGGCGGGAGGGTGGAGATACGCAGTATTTT,CSASSWREGGDTQYF
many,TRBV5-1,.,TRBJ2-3,TGCGCCAGCAGCCGCAGCCCGGGACACCGATCCCTCACAGATACGCAGTATTTT,CASSRSPGHRSLTDTQYF
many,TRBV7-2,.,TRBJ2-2,TGTGCCAGCAGCTTTGAGGGGTACGGGGAGCTGTTTTTT,CASSFEGYGELFF
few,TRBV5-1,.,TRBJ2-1,TGCGCCAGCAGCTTAGGTAGCCACCCTTTCAATGAGCAGTTCTTC,CASSLGSHPFNEQFF
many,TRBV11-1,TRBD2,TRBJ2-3,TGTGCCAGCAGCTTAGCGACTAGCGGGAGGATGGTAAACACAGATACGCAGTATTTT,CASSLATSGRMVNTDTQYF
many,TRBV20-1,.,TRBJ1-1,TGCAGTGCCTCCCCCCCGGGACGGCAGAATGGTTTCTTT,CSASPPGRQNGFF
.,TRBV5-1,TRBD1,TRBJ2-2,TGCGCCAGCAGCCCCAAACAGGGGATGAGGTCCTCGCCTTTCCTTTGGGGGGAGCTGTTTTTT,CASSPKQGMRSSPFLWGELFF
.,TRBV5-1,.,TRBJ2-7,TGCGCCAGTTCCCTTGGAGGGCCACCCCGGGAGCAGTACTTC,CASSLGGPPREQYF
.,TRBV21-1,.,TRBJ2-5,TGTGCCAGCAAGAAGGAGGGGGAAGAGACCCAGTACTTC,CASKKEGEETQYF
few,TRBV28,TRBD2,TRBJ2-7,TGTGCCAGCAGTCCACCTCGGACTAGCGGGAGGGGAGCCTACGAGCAGTACTTC,CASSPPRTSGRGAYEQYF
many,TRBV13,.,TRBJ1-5,TGTGCCAGCAACCAGGGAGGAAGCAATCAGCCCCAGCATTTT,CASNQGGSNQPQHF
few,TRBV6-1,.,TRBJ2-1,TGTGCCAGCAGCGACCAGATCTACAATGAGCAGTTCTTC,CASSDQIYNEQFF
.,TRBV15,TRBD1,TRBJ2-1,TGTGCCACCAGCAGAGGAATTTTGGGACAGCTAAATGAGCAGTTCTTC,CATSRGILGQLNEQFF
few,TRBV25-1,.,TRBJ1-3,TGTGCCAGCAGCAGGGGAGGGGCCGGAAACACCATATATTTT,CASSRGGAGNTIYF
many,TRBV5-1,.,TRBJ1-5,TGCGCCAGCAGCCTGGGCGGGGGGACCGATAGCAATCAGCCCCAGCATTTT,CASSLGGGTDSNQPQHF
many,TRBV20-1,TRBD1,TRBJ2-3,TGCAGTGCTAACCGGGACAGGGTCAGCACAGATACGCAGTATTTT,CSANRDRVSTDTQYF
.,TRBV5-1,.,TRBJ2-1,TGCGCCAGCAGCCCGAGGGGTTTTCAGGGCCGGGCATACAATGAGCAGTTCTTC,CASSPRGFQGRAYNEQFF
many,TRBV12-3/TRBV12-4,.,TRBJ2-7,TGTGCCAGCAGTTTAGCGATGGGGGAAACTTGGTACGAGCAGTACTTC,CASSLAMGETWYEQYF
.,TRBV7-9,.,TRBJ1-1,TGTGCCAGCAGCGACCGGAGGGGGGGTAATGAAGACCGAGCTTTCTTT,CASSDRRGGNEDRAFF
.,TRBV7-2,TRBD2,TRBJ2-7,TGTGCCAGCAGCTTGCCACTAGCGGGAGTGGACGAGCAGTACTTC,CASSLPLAGVDEQYF
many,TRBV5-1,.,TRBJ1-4,TGCGCCAGCAAACGGATGACAGGTTCTGAAAAACTGTTTTTT,CASKRMTGSEKLFF
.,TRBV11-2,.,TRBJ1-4,TGTGCCAGCAGCTTAGGTCCAGGCTTTAATGAAAAACTGTTTTTT,CASSLGPGFNEKLFF
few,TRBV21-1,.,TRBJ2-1,TGTGCCAGCAGCAAAAGTATCAAGGAAGGGGCCCCTGACCGGGAGGGCCAAAAGCAGTTCTTC,CASSKSIKEGAPDREGQKQFF
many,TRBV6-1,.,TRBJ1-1,TGTGCCAGCAGGACCGGGACGACAGAAGCTTTCTTT,CASRTGTTEAFF
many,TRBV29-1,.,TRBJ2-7,TGCAGCGTAAAGGTGAACTACGAGCAGTACTTC,CSVKVNYEQYF
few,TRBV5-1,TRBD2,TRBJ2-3,TGCGCCAGCAGCGCGTCGAGCCCCGGGCAAAGAGGGACTACCAGCACAGATACGCAGTATTTT,CASSASSPGQRGTTSTDTQYF
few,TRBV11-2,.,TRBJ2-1,TGTGCCAGCAGCTTAGTTGGGGCAGGGTACCAGTTCTTC,CASSLVGAGYQFF
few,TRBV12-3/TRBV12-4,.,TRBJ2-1,TGTGCCAGCAGCCATTACCCTACCGGGACTCCCTACAATGAGCAGTTCTTC,CASSHYPTGTPYNEQFF
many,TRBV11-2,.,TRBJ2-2,TGTGCCAGCAGCTTAGATCATGTTAGCGGGGAGCTGTTTTTT,CASSLDHVSGELFF
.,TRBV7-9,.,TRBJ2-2,TGTGCCAGCAGCGAAAGGACAGACGCGAACACCGGGGAGCTGTTTTTT,CASSERTDANTGELFF
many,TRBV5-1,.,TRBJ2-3,TGCGCCAGCAGTTCAGATACAACAGATACGCAGTATTTT,CASSSDTTDTQYF
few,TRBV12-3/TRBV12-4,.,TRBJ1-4,TGTGCCAGCAGTTTACCCGAGTTTAATGAAAAACTGTTTTTT,CASSLPEFNEKLFF
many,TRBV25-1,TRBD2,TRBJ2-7,TGTGCCAGCAGTGGGACTAGCGGGTACGAGCAGTACTTC,CASSGTSGYEQYF
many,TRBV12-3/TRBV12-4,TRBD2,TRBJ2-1,TGTGCCAGCAGTTTCCGGACTAGCGACTACAATGAGCAGTTCTTC,CASSFRTSDYNEQFF
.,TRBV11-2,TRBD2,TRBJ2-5,TGTGCCAGCAGCCGCAGGACTAGCGGGATCCAAGAGACCCAGTACTTC,CASSRRTSGIQETQYF
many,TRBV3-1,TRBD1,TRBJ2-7,TGTGCCAGCAGCCAAGGACAGGGGCCCTACGAGCAGTACTTC,CASSQGQGPYEQYF
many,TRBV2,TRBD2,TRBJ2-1,TGTGCCAGCCTCGGTTCACTAGCGAACAATGAGCAGTTCTTC,CASLGSLANNEQFF
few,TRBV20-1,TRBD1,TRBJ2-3,TGCAGTGCTAAAAAGGGACAGGGTCCAGATACGCAGTATTTT,CSAKKGQGPDTQYF
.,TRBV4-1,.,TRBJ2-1,TGCGCCAGCGGCCAAGGCAGCGGAAGCAAATACAATGAGCAGTTCTTC,CASGQGSGSKYNEQFF
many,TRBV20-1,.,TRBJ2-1,TGCAGTGCTAGTCGGGTGCGCACAGGGAATGAGCAGTTCTTC,CSASRVRTGNEQFF
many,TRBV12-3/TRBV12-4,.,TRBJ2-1,TGTGCCAGCAGTTTTTACTTCGGCCAGTCCTACAATGAGCAGTTCTTC,CASSFYFGQSYNEQFF
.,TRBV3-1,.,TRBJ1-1,TGTGCCAGCGGCGACAGTCCAGGTCCTGAAGCTTTCTTT,CASGDSPGPEAFF
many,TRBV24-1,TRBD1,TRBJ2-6,TGTGCCACCAGTGATGCACAGGGGCTTGGGGCCAACGTCCTGACTTTC,CATSDAQGLGANVLTF